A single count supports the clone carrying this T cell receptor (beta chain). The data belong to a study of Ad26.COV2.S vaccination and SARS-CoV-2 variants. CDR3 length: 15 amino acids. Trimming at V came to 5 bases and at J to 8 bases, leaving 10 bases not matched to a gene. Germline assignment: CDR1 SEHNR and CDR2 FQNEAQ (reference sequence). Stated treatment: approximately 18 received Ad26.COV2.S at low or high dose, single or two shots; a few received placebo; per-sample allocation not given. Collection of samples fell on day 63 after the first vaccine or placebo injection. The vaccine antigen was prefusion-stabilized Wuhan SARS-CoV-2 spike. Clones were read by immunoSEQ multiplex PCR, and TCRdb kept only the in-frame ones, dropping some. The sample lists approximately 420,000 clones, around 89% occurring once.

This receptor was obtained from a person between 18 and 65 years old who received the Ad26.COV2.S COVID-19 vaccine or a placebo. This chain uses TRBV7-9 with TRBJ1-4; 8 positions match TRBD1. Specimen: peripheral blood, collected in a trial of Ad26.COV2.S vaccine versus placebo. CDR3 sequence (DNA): TGTGCCAGCAGCCCGGTCGGACAGGGACGAGAAAAACTGTTTTTT. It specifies CASSPVGQGREKLFF.